In its sample, the clone carrying this T cell receptor beta chain was seen many times. RNA transcripts gave rise to amplified TCR beta CDR3 regions. The HTBI set primed first-round TCR CDR3 RT-PCR. TCRdb re-called the multiplex PCR reads with MiXCR, one entry per CDR3 protein. This repertoire shows about 360,000 distinct CDR3 sequences, under 15% found once; its top ten account for roughly 9.2%. These data originate in a study of T cells in Graves' hyperthyroidism and ophthalmopathy. Hyperthyroidism in the patients, aged 18 to 65, was newly diagnosed and under 2 months in duration. The ends lost 4 bases at V and 5 bases at J; junction bases unmatched: 8. Germline V gene sequence: CDR1 DFQATT, CDR2 SNEGSKA (reference sequence). The CDR3 is 15 residues long.

Sequencing was done on a sample of blood. The chain links TRBV20-1 to TRBJ1-5; 10 nucleotides align to TRBD1. This clonotype was obtained from a woman aged 18-29 years with Graves' hyperthyroidism. The CDR3 DNA reads TGCAGTGCTATTTCTACCGGGACAGGGGATCAGCCCCAGCATTTT. Encoded protein: CSAISTGTGDQPQHF.